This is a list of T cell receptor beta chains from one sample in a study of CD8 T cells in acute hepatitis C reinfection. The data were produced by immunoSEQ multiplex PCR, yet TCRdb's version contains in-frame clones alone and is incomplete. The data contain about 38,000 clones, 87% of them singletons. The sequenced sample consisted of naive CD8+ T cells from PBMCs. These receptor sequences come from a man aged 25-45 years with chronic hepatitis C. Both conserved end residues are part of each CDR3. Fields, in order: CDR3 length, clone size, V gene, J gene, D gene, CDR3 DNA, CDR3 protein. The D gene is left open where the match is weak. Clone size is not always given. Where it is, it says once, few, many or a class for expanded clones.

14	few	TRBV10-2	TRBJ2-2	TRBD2	TGCGCCAGCAACTCACCGGGACTAGCCGGGGAGCTGTTTTTT	CASNSPGLAGELFF
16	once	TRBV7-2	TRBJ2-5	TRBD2	TGTGCCAGCAGCTTAGCGGCGGGGGGGTACCAAGAGACCCAGTACTTC	CASSLAAGGYQETQYF
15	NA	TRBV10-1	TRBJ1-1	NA	TGCGCCAGCAGTGGGAGCCTCACAGGGAACACTGAAGCTTTCTTT	CASSGSLTGNTEAFF
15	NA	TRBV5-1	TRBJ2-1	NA	TGCGCCAGCAGCTTCGAAGAGCGGGTGTGGGATGAGCAGTTCTTC	CASSFEERVWDEQFF
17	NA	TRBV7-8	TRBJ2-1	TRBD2	TGTGCCAGCACCCCAAACCCCTTAGCGGGAGACTTCGATGAGCAGTTCTTC	CASTPNPLAGDFDEQFF
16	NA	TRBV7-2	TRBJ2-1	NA	TGTGCCAGCAGCTTAGAACTAGAGGGCTCCTACAATGAGCAGTTCTTC	CASSLELEGSYNEQFF
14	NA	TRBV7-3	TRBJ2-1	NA	TGTGCCAGCAGCGGTGGGACACGATACAATGAGCAGTTCTTC	CASSGGTRYNEQFF
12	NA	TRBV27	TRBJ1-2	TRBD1	TGTGCCAGCAGTCCAGGGGGCTATGGCTACACCTTC	CASSPGGYGYTF
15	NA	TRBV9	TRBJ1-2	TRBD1	TGTGCCAGCAGCGTACGACAGGGGGGCGACTATGGCTACACCTTC	CASSVRQGGDYGYTF
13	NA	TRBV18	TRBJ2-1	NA	TGTGCCAGCTCAACCGAACCCAGGGAAGAGCAGTTCTTC	CASSTEPREEQFF
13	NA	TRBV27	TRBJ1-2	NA	TGTGCCAGCAGTCCAGGACAACCAAGGGACTACACCTTC	CASSPGQPRDYTF
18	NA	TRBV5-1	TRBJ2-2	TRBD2	TGCGCCAGCAGCTTTCGGATAGCGGGAGATGGGTACACCGGGGAGCTGTTTTTT	CASSFRIAGDGYTGELFF
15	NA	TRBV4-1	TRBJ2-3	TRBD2	TGCGCCAGCAGCGCGGGGGTGATGGGCACAGATACGCAGTATTTT	CASSAGVMGTDTQYF
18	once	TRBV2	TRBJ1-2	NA	TGTGCCAGCAGTGAATTATTCAGTTCAGGGCCCCTTGGCTATGGCTACACCTTC	CASSELFSSGPLGYGYTF
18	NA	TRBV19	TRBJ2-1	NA	TGTGCCAGTAGTATACCCACGGGTACAGGTGGATCCTACAATGAGCAGTTCTTC	CASSIPTGTGGSYNEQFF
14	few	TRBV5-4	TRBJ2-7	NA	TGTGCCAGCAGCTTCGACGTCCTACCTGAAGAGCAGTACTTC	CASSFDVLPEEQYF
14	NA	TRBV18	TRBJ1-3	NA	TGTGCCAGCTCACCACCGATCAGTGGAAACACCATATATTTT	CASSPPISGNTIYF
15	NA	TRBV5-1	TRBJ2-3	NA	TGCGCCAGCAGCTTTTTTTCCGAATCCACAGATACGCAGTATTTT	CASSFFSESTDTQYF
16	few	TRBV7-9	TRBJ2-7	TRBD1	TGTGCCAGCAGCACCCCGGGACAGGGGAGCTCCTACGAGCAGTACTTC	CASSTPGQGSSYEQYF
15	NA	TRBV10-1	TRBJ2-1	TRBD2	TGCGCCAGCAGTGAAGGAGGGACTACGATCGATGAGCAGTTCTTC	CASSEGGTTIDEQFF
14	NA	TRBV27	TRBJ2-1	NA	TGTGCCAGCACTCAGGGTTTTGGTTACAATGAGCAGTTCTTC	CASTQGFGYNEQFF
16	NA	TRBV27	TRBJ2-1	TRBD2	TGTGCCAGCAGTCCCACTAGCGGGAGTCGCTACAATGAGCAGTTCTTC	CASSPTSGSRYNEQFF
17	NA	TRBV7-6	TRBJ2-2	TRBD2	TGTGCCAGCAGCTTAAAACGGCTAGCGGGGAACACCGGGGAGCTGTTTTTT	CASSLKRLAGNTGELFF
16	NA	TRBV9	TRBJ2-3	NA	TGTGCCAGCAGCGGCGGACAGCAATCTAGTCCAGATACGCAGTATTTT	CASSGGQQSSPDTQYF
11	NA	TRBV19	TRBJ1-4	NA	TGTGCCAGTAGTCCGGGGGAAAAACTGTTTTTT	CASSPGEKLFF
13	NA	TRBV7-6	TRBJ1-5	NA	TGTGCCAGCAGCTTCGGAAGCAATCAGCCCCAGCATTTT	CASSFGSNQPQHF
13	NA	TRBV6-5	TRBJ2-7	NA	TGTGCCAGCACCGAGGCCTTTTCCTACGAGCAGTACTTC	CASTEAFSYEQYF
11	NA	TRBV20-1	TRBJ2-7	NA	TGCAGTGCTTTTGGGTATTCCGAGCAGTACTTC	CSAFGYSEQYF
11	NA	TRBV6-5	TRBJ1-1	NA	TGTGCCAGCACCGAGGACACTGAAGCTTTCTTT	CASTEDTEAFF
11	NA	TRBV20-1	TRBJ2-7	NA	TGCAGTGCTAGCGATAGTCCCGAGCAGTACTTC	CSASDSPEQYF
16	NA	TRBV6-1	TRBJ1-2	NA	TGTGCCAGCAGTGAAGCGCTCGGGGGCGGGTCCTATGGCTACACCTTC	CASSEALGGGSYGYTF
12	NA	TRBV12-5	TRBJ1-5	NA	TGTGCAGTAGGGGGACGAGGTCAGCCCCAGCATTTT	CAVGGRGQPQHF
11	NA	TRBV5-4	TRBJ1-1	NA	TGTGCCAGCAGCCTTGGAAATGAAGCTTTCTTT	CASSLGNEAFF
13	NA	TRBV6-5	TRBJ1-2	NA	TGTGCCAGCTGGGGGGTATCCCTCTATGGCTACACCTTC	CASWGVSLYGYTF
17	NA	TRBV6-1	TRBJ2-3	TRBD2	TGTGCCAGCAGTGAACTAGCTAGCGGACTCCTCACAGATACGCAGTATTTT	CASSELASGLLTDTQYF
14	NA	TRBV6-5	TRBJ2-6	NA	TGTGCCAGCAGACTCGAACAGGGGGCCAACGTCCTGACTTTC	CASRLEQGANVLTF
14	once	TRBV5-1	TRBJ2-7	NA	TGCGCCAGCAGCTTGGGCAGCTCCAACTACGAGCAGTACTTC	CASSLGSSNYEQYF
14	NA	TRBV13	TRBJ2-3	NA	TGTGCCAGCAGCCATACGAGTATTGCAGATACGCAGTATTTT	CASSHTSIADTQYF
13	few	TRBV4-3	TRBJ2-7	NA	TGCGCCAGCAGCCAAGATGAGACCTACGAGCAGTACTTC	CASSQDETYEQYF
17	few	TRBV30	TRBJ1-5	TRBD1	TGTGCCTGGAGCTTCGGACAGGATGGTTATGCTAATCAGCCCCAGCATTTT	CAWSFGQDGYANQPQHF
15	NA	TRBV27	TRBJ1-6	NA	TGTGCCAGCAGTTTAGGATCCTCCTATAATTCACCCCTCCACTTT	CASSLGSSYNSPLHF
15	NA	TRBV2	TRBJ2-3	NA	TGTGCCAGCAGTGAGACTAGTAGTGCTGCAGATACGCAGTATTTT	CASSETSSAADTQYF
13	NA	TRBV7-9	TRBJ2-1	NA	TGTGCCAGCAGCCCCCCGCGGGACAATGAGCAGTTCTTC	CASSPPRDNEQFF
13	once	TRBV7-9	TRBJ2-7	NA	TGTGCCAGCAGCCCAGGGGCGTCCTACGAGCAGTACTTC	CASSPGASYEQYF
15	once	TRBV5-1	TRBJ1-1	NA	TGCGCCAGCAGCTTGGTGGACGTGTCTGGCCCTGAAGCTTTCTTT	CASSLVDVSGPEAFF
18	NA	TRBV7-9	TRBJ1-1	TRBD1	TGTGCCAGCAGCTCCGATACGGAACAGGGGCGGTATGGCACTGAAGCTTTCTTT	CASSSDTEQGRYGTEAFF
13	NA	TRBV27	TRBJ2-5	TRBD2	TGTGCCAGCCGGGGGGGGATAGAAGAGACCCAGTACTTC	CASRGGIEETQYF
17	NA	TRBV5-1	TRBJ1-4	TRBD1	TGCGCCAGCAGCTTGGGGACAGGAGCTGCAACTAATGAAAAACTGTTTTTT	CASSLGTGAATNEKLFF
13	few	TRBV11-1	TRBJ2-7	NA	TGTGCCAGCTCCCAGGACATGTCCTACGAGCAGTACTTC	CASSQDMSYEQYF
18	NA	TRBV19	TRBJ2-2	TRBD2	TGTGCCAGTAGTCTCTGGACTAGCGGGAGCCCGAACACCGGGGAGCTGTTTTTT	CASSLWTSGSPNTGELFF
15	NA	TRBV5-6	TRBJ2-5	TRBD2	TGTGCCAGCAGCTTGGCGGGTAGCGGGGTAGAGACCCAGTACTTC	CASSLAGSGVETQYF
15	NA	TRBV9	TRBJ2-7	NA	TGTGCCAGCAGCGTAGCTGGGCTGGGGGCCTACGAGCAGTACTTC	CASSVAGLGAYEQYF